Below are 15 T cell receptor beta chains sequenced from a single sample in a study of T cell responses to AZD1222 COVID-19 vaccine. Only in-frame clones appear in the TCRdb table, and some are missing; sequencing was by immunoSEQ multiplex PCR. The sample yields 120,000 or so clones, approximately 90% seen once. Sequencing used peripheral blood, obtained 28 days after the second AZD1222 dose. The receptor set was obtained from an adult who received the AZD1222 COVID-19 vaccine.

This clone was seen a single time. The chain links TRBV6-5 to TRBJ2-2; TRBD1 matches 7 bases. Germline trimming cut 6 bases from V and 3 bases from J; bases unmatched to any gene: 4. The CDR3 has 14 amino acids. CDR1 and CDR2 from the germline V gene are MNHEY and SVGAGI. The DNA for the CDR3 is TGTGCCAGCAGCCGACAGGGAGACACCGGGGAGCTGTTTTTT. This translates into CASSRQGDTGELFF.

The chain recombines TRBV5-6 with TRBJ1-5; 10 bases fit TRBD1. Germline V gives CDR1 SGHDT, CDR2 YYEEEE. Losses at the gene ends were 1 base for V and 7 bases for J; bases not matched to a gene: 5. This CDR3 has 15 residues. As DNA, the CDR3 is TGTGCCAGCAGCTTGTGGACAGGGGGGGACCAGCCCCAGCATTTT. Translated, it gives CASSLWTGGDQPQHF.

The chain carries TRBV2 and TRBJ1-6; D not certain. This CDR3 region has 12 residues. The germline V gene has CDR1 SNHLY and CDR2 FYNNEI. V was pared by 5 bases and J by 9 bases, with 8 bases between. CDR3 bases: TGTGCCAGCAGTTTCGAGAGTTCACCCCTCCACTTT. This gives the protein CASSFESSPLHF.

The chain combines TRBV19 with TRBJ1-5; D unresolved. Trimming removed 5 bases from V and 0 bases from J, with 8 bases in between. There are 14 residues in the CDR3. Germline CDR1 and CDR2: LNHDA and SQIVND (reference sequence). CDR3 DNA sequence: TGTGCCAGTAGTCTTTACAGTAGCAATCAGCCCCAGCATTTT. Translating gives CASSLYSSNQPQHF. The entire variable domain, with the rest obtained from reference TRBV19 and TRBJ1-5, is as follows: DGGITQSPKYLFRKEGQNVTLSCEQNLNHDAMYWYRQDPGQGLRLIYYSQIVNDFQKGDIAEGYSVSREKKESFPLTVTSAQKNPTAFYLCASSLYSSNQPQHFGDGTRLSIL.

V is TRBV9 and J is TRBJ1-6; possibly TRBD1 for D (6 bases). Trimming removed 2 bases at V and 7 bases at J, with 16 bases between. CDR1 SGDLS and CDR2 YYNGEE come from the germline V gene. The CDR3 extends over 16 amino acids. The CDR3 is CASSVAMDSSNSPLHF. The CDR3 DNA is TGTGCCAGCAGCGTGGCAATGGACAGCTCCAATTCACCCCTCCACTTT.

The chain couples TRBV2 to TRBJ2-7; D ambiguous. V was pared by 4 bases and J by 3 bases, with 4 bases between. The CDR3 covers 11 residues. CDR1 is SNHLY, CDR2 FYNNEI, per germline. The CDR3 DNA follows: TGTGCCAGCAGTGCCTACTACGAGCAGTACTTC. Protein product: CASSAYYEQYF.

The chain carries TRBV19 and TRBJ1-2; maybe TRBD1 (5 bases). The CDR3 has 14 amino acids. V lost 8 bases, J lost 0 bases, and 13 bases lay in between. CDR1 is LNHDA and CDR2 is SQIVND in the germline V gene (reference sequence). The CDR3 reads CASGTPGSNYGYTF. CDR3 nucleotide sequence: TGTGCCAGTGGGACTCCAGGTTCTAACTATGGCTACACCTTC.

This clone appeared a few times. The CDR3 DNA reads TGTGCCAGCAGCTTGTTACAGGCCGTGGGGTATGGCTACACCTTC. It specifies CASSLLQAVGYGYTF. The V and J genes are TRBV5-4 and TRBJ1-2; D is perhaps TRBD1 (5 bases). Per germline, CDR1 SGHNT and CDR2 YYREEE (reference sequence). This CDR3 spans 15 amino acids. Trimming shortened V by 1 base and J by 5 bases, and 15 bases separated the two germline ends.

The chain couples TRBV6-1 to TRBJ1-1; D not certain. Trimming pared 0 bases from V and 0 bases from J, leaving 8 bases between. This CDR3 spans 15 amino acids. CDR1 MNHNS and CDR2 SASEGT come from the germline V gene. The CDR3 region is CASSEAWIMNTEAFF. In DNA, the CDR3 is TGTGCCAGCAGTGAAGCTTGGATAATGAACACTGAAGCTTTCTTT.

V gene TRBV6-5 combines with J gene TRBJ2-2; D could derive from TRBD1 or TRBD2 (5 bases each). V gave up 0 bases and J gave up 6 bases, with 8 bases separating them. CDR1 and CDR2 from the germline V gene are MNHEY and SVGAGI. This CDR3 region has 14 residues. The CDR3 sequence: CASSYSWDAGELFF. The CDR3 bases are TGTGCCAGCAGTTACTCATGGGACGCCGGGGAGCTGTTTTTT.

The chain recombines TRBV3-1 (or the pseudogene TRBV3-2) with TRBJ1-4; D not resolved. The germline V and J ends were trimmed by 1 base and 8 bases, with 11 bases remaining between them. The CDR3 is 14 amino acids. CDR1 and CDR2 (germline): LGHDT, YNNKEL (reference sequence). In nucleotides, the CDR3 is TGTGCCAGCAGCCAAGTACTAGGGAAGGAAAAACTGTTTTTT. Translated, it gives CASSQVLGKEKLFF.

In DNA form, the CDR3 reads TGTGCCAGCTCACCACCCGGCAGGGAGGAGACCCAGTACTTC. Protein sequence: CASSPPGREETQYF. The chain joins TRBV18 to TRBJ2-5; D tentatively fits TRBD1 or TRBD2 (5 bases each). V was shortened by 0 bases and J by 5 bases, with 10 bases between the two germline ends. The germline V gene encodes CDR1 KGHSH and CDR2 LQKENI. The CDR3 covers 14 residues. The full variable domain, rest sourced from reference TRBV18 and TRBJ2-5, is NAGVMQNPRHLVRRRGQEARLRCSPMKGHSHVYWYRQLPEEGLKFMVYLQKENIIDESGMPKERFSAEFPKEGPSILRIQQVVRGDSAAYFCASSPPGREETQYFGPGTRLLVL.

The rearrangement joins TRBV28 to TRBJ1-5, with D unresolved. This CDR3 comprises 14 residues. V was pared by 3 bases and J by 7 bases, with 13 bases between. The germline V gene has CDR1 MDHEN and CDR2 SYDVKM. The CDR3 DNA is TGTGCCAGCAGTTTGATAACCAGTGTACAGCCCCAGCATTTT. Encoded protein: CASSLITSVQPQHF.

The chain carries TRBV10-1 and TRBJ2-7; tentatively, D is TRBD2 (6 bases). Germline V gene sequence: CDR1 WNHNN, CDR2 SYGVQD (reference sequence). Trimming removed 3 bases at V and 2 bases at J, with 17 bases between. The CDR3 covers 16 residues. The CDR3 DNA reads TGCGCCAGCAGTGATTTTCCGGGGGTAAGGACCTACGAGCAGTACTTC. This codes for CASSDFPGVRTYEQYF.

The chain recombines TRBV2 with TRBJ1-2; 7 bases agree with TRBD1. Germline V lookup: CDR1 SNHLY, CDR2 FYNNEI. This CDR3 spans 15 amino acids. With 6 bases clipped from V and 4 bases from J, the junction kept 11 bases outside the gene matches. The CDR3 DNA reads TGTGCCAGCAGGAGGGACAGCACAACCACCTATGGCTACACCTTC. Residues: CASRRDSTTTYGYTF.